This TCR beta chain originates from a study of T cell repertoires in cytomegalovirus infection. MiXCR, applied by TCRdb to the reads, yields one record per CDR3 protein. Among under 300,000 distinct CDR3 sequences listed, around 20% were seen once. Points on this clonotype: Its antigen is undetermined.

Germline V gene sequence: CDR1 MNHEY, CDR2 SVGAGI. Trimming took off 4 bases at V and 2 bases at J, with 12 bases between the two ends. The CDR3 runs 14 residues. The material was cultured PBMCs, obtained from culture after CMV antigen stimulation. This clonotype originated in a human donor in good health (CMV status not recorded). Some clones in this sample may be carry-over from other donors' samples. The rearrangement uses TRBV6-5 and TRBJ2-7; TRBD2 might be the D (5 bases). The CDR3 DNA reads as TGTGCCAGCAGTTTCGGGAAGATAACCTACGAGCAGTACGTC. Translated: CASSFGKITYEQYV.